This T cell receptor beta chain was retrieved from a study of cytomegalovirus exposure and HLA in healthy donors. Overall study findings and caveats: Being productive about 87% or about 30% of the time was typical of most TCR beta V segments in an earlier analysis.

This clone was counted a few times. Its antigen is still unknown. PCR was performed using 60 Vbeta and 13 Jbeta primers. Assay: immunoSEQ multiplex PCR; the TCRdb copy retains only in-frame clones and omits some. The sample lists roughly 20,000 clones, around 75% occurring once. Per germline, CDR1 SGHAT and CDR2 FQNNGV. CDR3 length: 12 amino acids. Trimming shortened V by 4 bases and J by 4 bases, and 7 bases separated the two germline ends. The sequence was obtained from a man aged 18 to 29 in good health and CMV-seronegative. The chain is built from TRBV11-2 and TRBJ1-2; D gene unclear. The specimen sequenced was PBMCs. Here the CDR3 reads CASSSEFYGYTF. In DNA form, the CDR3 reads TGTGCCAGCAGCTCGGAGTTCTATGGCTACACCTTC.